The 26 T cell receptor beta chains reported below all come from one sample, sequenced in a study of response to subunit inactivated influenza vaccine. Via MiXCR, TCRdb re-called the RT-PCR reads, giving one row per CDR3 protein. The sample lists about 520,000 distinct CDR3 sequences, around 7.7% occurring once. The source material was PBMCs from blood, sampled less than 25 months after vaccination. These receptors all stem from a man in his fifties or sixties who received an inactivated influenza vaccine.

Concerning this clonotype: A single base separates this from a much larger clone, so it may be a read error. The CDR3 sequence: CASSLGAEEQFF. The CDR3 region has the DNA TGTGCCAGCAGCTTAGGGGCGGAGGAGCAGTTCTTC. This chain joins TRBV7-9 and TRBJ2-1, with no clear D. From germline, CDR1 is SEHNR and CDR2 FQNEAQ (reference sequence). The V gene lost 1 base and the J gene lost 10 bases, with 8 bases spanning the gap. This CDR3 is 12 amino acids long.

V and J are TRBV7-2 and TRBJ1-5, with 9 bases aligning to TRBD1. The germline V gene encodes CDR1 SGHTA and CDR2 FQGNSA. V gave up 3 bases and J gave up 2 bases; unmatched junction bases: 2. CDR3 length: 15 amino acids. CDR3 DNA sequence: TGTGCCAGCAGCTTGCGGACAGGGGGCAATCAGCCCCAGCATTTT. It codes for CASSLRTGGNQPQHF.

This clonotype has only a few counts. This sequence joins TRBV5-8 and TRBJ2-2; D unclear. This CDR3 region has 14 residues. CDR1 is SGHTS and CDR2 is YDEGEE in the germline V gene. Deletions cut 4 bases from V and 0 bases from J, with 7 bases between. The chain's CDR3 is CASSRGANTGELFF. In nucleotides, the CDR3 is TGTGCCAGCAGCCGCGGAGCGAACACCGGGGAGCTGTTTTTT.

This clonotype was detected a few times. V is TRBV2 and J is TRBJ1-1; no definite D call. Germline lookup yields CDR1 SNHLY and CDR2 FYNNEI. CDR3 size: 8 residues. The V and J ends lost 11 bases and 7 bases respectively, with 5 bases between them. This CDR3 is CAGNEAFF. Written as DNA, the CDR3 is TGTGCCGGAAATGAAGCTTTCTTT.

This clonotype has a handful of counts. The chain uses TRBV29-1 and TRBJ2-5; D is unresolved. Germline-derived CDR1 and CDR2 are SQVTM and ANQGSEA. The CDR3 consists of 11 residues. Trimming left V 7 bases short and J 4 bases short, with 10 bases between. Written as DNA, the CDR3 is TGCAGCGGAAGTTTAGGAGAGACCCAGTACTTC. It translates to CSGSLGETQYF.

V usage is TRBV20-1 and J usage is TRBJ2-3; D perhaps matches TRBD2 (5 bases). Trimming shortened V by 1 base and J by 1 base, and 6 bases separated the two germline ends. Germline V CDR1 and CDR2: DFQATT, SNEGSKA (reference sequence). This CDR3 has 13 residues. In DNA form, the CDR3 reads TGCAGTGCTAGAGGAGGGCGCACAGATACGCAGTATTTT. Amino acids: CSARGGRTDTQYF.

The gene calls are TRBV4-3 and TRBJ2-3; 8 nucleotides agree with TRBD2. The CDR3 sequence is 17 residues long. V lost 0 bases and J lost 2; bases outside the gene matches: 7. Germline loops: CDR1 LGHNA, CDR2 YSLEER. This chain's CDR3 is CASSQDVGTRSTDTQYF. Written as DNA, the CDR3 is TGCGCCAGCAGCCAAGATGTAGGGACTAGATCCACAGATACGCAGTATTTT.

This clonotype was counted ten times or more. An end of the junction does not agree with germline; a read error may underlie this. The chain recombines TRBV12-3 or TRBV12-4 with TRBJ2-2, with D uncertain. This CDR3 is 14 amino acids long. CDR3 DNA sequence: TGTGCCAGCAGAAAAGACCAGAACGCCGGGGAGCTGTTTTTT. Translation gives CASRKDQNAGELFF.

This clonotype was counted at least ten times. CDR3 amino acids: CASTVEGPGSYTQYF. Written as DNA, the CDR3 is TGTGCCAGCACCGTTGAGGGACCGGGGTCTTATACGCAGTATTTT. The gene calls are TRBV7-9 and TRBJ2-3; D is perhaps TRBD1 or TRBD2 (5 bases each). Between the trimmed V and J ends, which lost 7 bases and 7 bases, there was a span of 21 bases. From germline, CDR1 is SEHNR and CDR2 FQNEAQ (reference sequence). The CDR3 contains 15 residues.

This clonotype was seen repeatedly, ten times or more. This rearrangement joins TRBV6-5 to TRBJ2-7; D tentatively reads TRBD1 or TRBD2 (5 bases each). The CDR3 loop spans 14 amino acids. Trimming took off 0 bases at V and 6 bases at J, with 12 bases between the two ends. Germline CDR1 and CDR2: MNHEY and SVGAGI. The CDR3 region is CASSYSGAEFEQYF. CDR3 nucleotide sequence: TGTGCCAGCAGTTACTCCGGGGCTGAGTTCGAGCAGTACTTC.

V and J are TRBV20-1 and TRBJ1-1; unclear D gene. The CDR3 contains 14 residues. Germline-derived CDR1 and CDR2 are DFQATT and SNEGSKA (reference sequence). Trimming took off 5 bases at V and 1 base at J, with 14 bases between the two ends. CDR3 sequence (DNA): TGCAGTGCTCAGAGCGGAGGGAGGAACACTGAAGCTTTCTTT. Residues: CSAQSGGRNTEAFF.

The rearrangement joins TRBV18 to TRBJ1-2, with a weak D call TRBD1 (5 bases). Germline loops: CDR1 KGHSH, CDR2 LQKENI. This CDR3 contains 12 residues. V was shortened by 6 bases and J by 8 bases, with 13 bases between the two germline ends. Here the CDR3 reads CASSTAGSGYTF. In DNA, the CDR3 is TGTGCCAGCTCCACGGCAGGGTCCGGCTACACCTTC.

In this sample, this clonotype turned up a few times. The chain combines TRBV12-3 or TRBV12-4 with TRBJ2-3; weak D call: TRBD1 (8 bases). The CDR3 length is 14 residues. Trimming took off 4 bases at V and 5 bases at J, with 13 bases between the two ends. CDR3 sequence: CASSSTGEGDTQYF. For the CDR3, the DNA is TGTGCCAGCAGTTCGACAGGGGAGGGAGATACGCAGTATTTT.

V usage is TRBV29-1 and J usage is TRBJ2-1; D uncertain. The CDR3 runs to 13 residues. Trimming cost V 3 bases and J 16 bases, with 22 bases left between them. Germline-derived CDR1 and CDR2 are SQVTM and ANQGSEA. CDR3 nucleotide sequence: TGCAGCGTTGAGCGTGCCCCTTGGGATGAGCGTTTCTTC. Encoded protein: CSVERAPWDERFF.

Ten or more counts support this clonotype. The chain couples TRBV20-1 to TRBJ1-3, with D possibly matching TRBD1 (5 bases). Germline CDR1 is DFQATT and CDR2 is SNEGSKA (reference sequence). This CDR3 has 15 amino acids. V was clipped by 5 bases and J by 3 bases, with 17 bases between them. CDR3 coding DNA: TGCAGTGCTGCTGGGACGGCAGCCCGTGGAAACACCATATATTTT. This gives the protein CSAAGTAARGNTIYF.

The chain employs TRBV5-1 and TRBJ2-5; D possibly matches TRBD1 or TRBD2 (5 bases each). The CDR3 has 15 amino acids. CDR1 and CDR2 from the germline V gene are SGHRS and YFSETQ. V lost 0 bases and J lost 4, with 13 bases in between. CDR3 sequence (DNA): TGCGCCAGCAGCTTGGCCCGACAGCGGATAGAGACCCAGTACTTC. Its translation is CASSLARQRIETQYF.

The chain carries TRBV10-1 and TRBJ1-2; D gene unclear. The V and J ends lost 3 bases and 2 bases respectively, with 7 bases between them. Germline lookup yields CDR1 WNHNN and CDR2 SYGVQD (reference sequence). The CDR3 runs to 13 residues. The CDR3: CASSDGLNYGYTF. In DNA form, the CDR3 reads TGCGCCAGCAGTGACGGGCTAAACTATGGCTACACCTTC.

This clonotype was counted ten times or more. The chain combines TRBV12-3 or TRBV12-4 with TRBJ2-1; 8 bases agree with TRBD2. CDR3 length: 15 residues. The V gene end was trimmed by 3 bases and the J gene end by 3 bases; junction bases not matched to a gene: 4. The chain's CDR3 is CASSFTSGLYNEQFF. The CDR3 nucleotides read TGTGCCAGCAGTTTCACTAGCGGACTCTACAATGAGCAGTTCTTC.

The sample holds a few counts of this clonotype. The CDR3 is CATSRDPNTGELFF. Written as DNA, the CDR3 is TGTGCCACCAGCAGAGATCCAAACACCGGGGAGCTGTTTTTT. The rearrangement joins TRBV15 to TRBJ2-2; no firm D call. The V gene lost 0 bases and the J gene lost 2 bases, with 4 bases spanning the gap. The length of the CDR3 is 14 residues. The germline CDR1 and CDR2 sequences are LNHNV and YYDKDF (reference sequence).

This clonotype was seen at least ten times. This sequence joins TRBV20-1 and TRBJ2-4; 13 bases align to TRBD2. J was trimmed by 1 base and V by 0 bases; bases with no gene match: 12. The CDR3 has 20 amino acids. In germline, CDR1 is DFQATT, CDR2 SNEGSKA (reference sequence). The CDR3 region is CSARDVGLAGNEYAKNIQYF. Here the CDR3 DNA reads TGCAGTGCTAGAGACGTGGGACTAGCGGGAAATGAATATGCCAAAAACATTCAGTACTTC.

This clonotype occurred many times. V and J are TRBV5-1 and TRBJ1-1; no clear D gene. Trimming stripped 4 bases from V and 7 bases from J, with 11 bases between. Germline lookup yields CDR1 SGHRS and CDR2 YFSETQ. There are 12 residues in the CDR3. CDR3 sequence reads: CASSQDGNEAFF. In DNA form, the CDR3 reads TGCGCCAGCAGCCAAGACGGGAATGAAGCTTTCTTT.

This clonotype showed up many times. The rearrangement joins TRBV20-1 to TRBJ2-3; TRBD2 aligns across 11 bases. This CDR3 spans 15 amino acids. The V segment lost 5 bases and the J segment 1 base; nucleotides outside the gene matches: 5. Germline CDR1 and CDR2: DFQATT and SNEGSKA (reference sequence). The CDR3 bases are TGCAGTGCTCCCGAACTAGCGGGGGGCACAGATACGCAGTATTTT. This gives the protein CSAPELAGGTDTQYF.

The J gene is TRBJ1-2, the V gene TRBV28, with D unresolved. Germline loops: CDR1 MDHEN, CDR2 SYDVKM. Trimming took off 1 base at V and 12 bases at J, with 18 bases between the two ends. The CDR3 contains 14 residues. CDR3: CASSLFVQDTSNTF. CDR3 bases: TGTGCCAGCAGTTTATTTGTCCAGGATACGAGCAACACCTTC.

This clonotype occurred many times. The J gene is TRBJ2-7, the V gene TRBV29-1; possibly TRBD2 for D (6 bases). The CDR3 covers 12 residues. V was trimmed by 4 bases and J by 5 bases, leaving 12 bases between them. CDR1 SQVTM and CDR2 ANQGSEA come from the germline V gene. For the CDR3, the DNA is TGCAGCGTTGCCTGGGGGAGGAACGAGCAGTACTTC. It is translated as CSVAWGRNEQYF.

The sample holds a few counts of this clonotype. The rearrangement links TRBV18 to TRBJ2-3; weak D call: TRBD1 (5 bases). The CDR3 contains 18 residues. Germline CDR1 is KGHSH and CDR2 is LQKENI. V lost 3 bases to trimming and J lost 0 bases, with 19 bases between them. CDR3 coding DNA: TGTGCCAGCTCACCTATCGCACCGAAGACAGCTAGCACAGATACGCAGTATTTT. Protein: CASSPIAPKTASTDTQYF.

The gene calls are TRBV5-1 and TRBJ2-4, with D possibly TRBD2 on 6 matching bases. The V and J ends lost 3 bases and 5 bases respectively, with 12 bases between them. The CDR3 covers 14 residues. Germline assignment: CDR1 SGHRS and CDR2 YFSETQ. The CDR3 nucleotides are TGCGCCAGCAGCTCCACTCCGGGAGAAAACATTCAGTACTTC. This codes for CASSSTPGENIQYF. Supplemented by reference TRBV5-1 and TRBJ2-4, the full variable domain reads KAGVTQTPRYLIKTRGQQVTLSCSPISGHRSVSWYQQTPGQGLQFLFEYFSETQRNKGNFPGRFSGRQFSNSRSEMNVSTLELGDSALYLCASSSTPGENIQYFGAGTRLSVL.